This T cell receptor beta chain was captured by sequencing in a study of CD8+CD57+ T cells in acquired aplastic anemia. Study-level background: The mean DNA yield obtained from sorted CD4+ and CD8+ cells came to around 3 ug.

On this clonotype itself: Its specificity is not known.

This CDR3 is built from 14 residues. Germline V CDR1 and CDR2: LNHDA, SQIVND (reference sequence). The ends lost 3 bases at V and 2 bases at J; junction bases unmatched: 2. The use of genomic DNA as template underpinned the TCR beta VDJ and CDR3 profiling. TCRdb reanalysed the reads using MiXCR and keeps one entry per CDR3 protein. The top ten clones hold about 1.1% of a sample with some 170,000 distinct CDR3 sequences, just under 45% of them seen once. Study-level results: The study found no significant CD8+ Simpson's diversity difference between patients and controls.

The material sequenced was sorted CD4+, CD8+, or CD8+CD57+ T cells (not recorded which) from PBMCs. J is TRBJ2-7 and V is TRBV19, with TRBD2 matching 9 bases. The TCR originated in a human donor in good health. The CDR3 DNA follows: TGTGCCAGTAGTATCAGCGGGGGGACCTACGAGCAGTACTTC. Its protein is CASSISGGTYEQYF. The full variable domain, rest sourced from reference TRBV19 and TRBJ2-7, is DGGITQSPKYLFRKEGQNVTLSCEQNLNHDAMYWYRQDPGQGLRLIYYSQIVNDFQKGDIAEGYSVSREKKESFPLTVTSAQKNPTAFYLCASSISGGTYEQYFGPGTRLTVT.